This TCR beta chain is from a study of CXCR3-negative and CXCR3-positive naive CD8 T cells. Study findings and constraints: Naive cells with CXCR3 showed TRB CDR3s that were more hydrophobic than those in CXCR3-negative naive cells. Diversity was high in both naive subsets and much lower in memory cells. For the naive subsets, surface CD5 was similar, and TCR strength was inferred from TRB CDR3 properties.

The method, 5' RACE with UMI labels, was used to prepare the TRB cDNA libraries. TCRdb reprocessed the 5' RACE reads, keeping one entry per CDR3 protein, no DNA. The repertoire shows some 6,600 distinct CDR3 sequences; the top ten hold roughly 1.7%. The CDR3 is 15 residues long. In germline, CDR1 is MNHEY, CDR2 SMNVEV (reference sequence). In terms of frequency, this clonotype is medium-sized. The antigen is not known. The sample taken for sequencing was naive CXCR3+ CD8+ T cells from blood. The subset is: CD45RO-CCR7+CD27+CD95- naive CD8+ T cells expressing CXCR3 (TNR3+). The rearrangement uses TRBV27 and TRBJ1-4; the D gene TCRdb calls, TRBD1, cannot be checked with no DNA. The TCR originated in a human donor in good health. Some clones in this sample may be carry-over from other donors' samples. This CDR3 is CASSFSAGGNEKLFF.